This TCR beta chain was sequenced during a study of control samples from healthy donors and cancer patients. This clone was counted once. Produced via immunoSEQ multiplex PCR; TCRdb's table is partial and in-frame only. The profile shows over 100,000 clones, just over 90% of them singletons. The specimen was blood. This clonotype was sampled from a human donor in good health. The donor label of this sample is uncertain.

CDR3 amino acids: CAWSVGTFSYNEQFF. The CDR3 DNA reads TGTGCCTGGAGTGTTGGTACTTTCTCCTACAATGAGCAGTTCTTC. This chain uses TRBV30 with TRBJ2-1; D uncertain. From germline, CDR1 is GTSNPN and CDR2 SVGIG (reference sequence). The CDR3 runs to 15 residues. Trimming took 0 bases from V and 0 from J, leaving 9 bases between them.